This entry features one TCR beta chain sequence. The sample is drawn from a study of blood T cell repertoires in COVID-19. Per the original data handling: Amplification of reference gene primers was used by the study to estimate nucleated cell counts. Generated by immunoSEQ multiplex PCR, the TCRdb table keeps only in-frame clones and is missing some. V and J calls and clone size are given by that table; D and trimming were obtained from the DNA. Among approximately 270,000 clones, about 90% were seen once, and the ten largest hold approximately 4%. Participants were aged about 18 to 89 years, lived in 20 to 30 US areas, and enrolled virtually. Clinical history reported by participants formed the basis on which cohorts were assigned. CDR1 and CDR2 from the germline V gene are MNHEY and SVGAGI. The CDR3 runs 16 residues. The V gene end was trimmed by 1 base and the J gene end by 5 bases; junction bases not matched to a gene: 1.

The chain joins TRBV6-5 to TRBJ2-3; TRBD2 agrees at 15 bases. The sequence was collected from a woman aged 25 to 39 with acute COVID-19. Sequences were obtained from PBMCs or T cells enriched from blood (not recorded which). The CDR3 coding sequence is TGTGCCAGCAGTTACTGGGGACTAGCGGGAGGAGATACGCAGTATTTT. It yields the protein CASSYWGLAGGDTQYF.